This T cell receptor (beta chain) was identified in a study of long-term antiretroviral therapy in people with HIV. Broader study findings: The clones with expansion before ART were dominant in the repertoire at all time points.

Survey-level resolution applied to immunoSEQ assay v3.0. Measured with immunoSEQ multiplex PCR; TCRdb has only the in-frame clones, and not every one. Of some 34,000 clones listed, approximately 96% are singletons. Points on this clone: What it binds is unknown.

The CDR3 totals 15 residues. Germline CDR1 and CDR2: SGHTA and FQGTGA. After removal of 5 bases from V and 8 bases from J, the junction contained 9 bases not matched to a gene. The sample in question was unsorted PBMCs, obtained about 6.6 years after starting antiretroviral therapy. V usage is TRBV7-3 and J usage is TRBJ2-1; the match to TRBD2 covers 10 bases. The TCR was taken from a man aged 25-40 years with HIV. CDR3 amino acids: CASSKAGGPVDEQFF. In nucleotides, the CDR3 is TGTGCCAGCAGCAAAGCGGGAGGGCCTGTTGATGAGCAGTTCTTC.